This TCR beta chain appears in the sequencing data of a study of coeliac disease. Looking at the study overall: Without high-resolution HLA typing, biased TRBV7-2 usage was queried.

Only in-frame clones appear in the TCRdb table, and some are missing; sequencing was by immunoSEQ multiplex PCR. The table has roughly 6,700 clones, 62% seen once. By share, this clone counts as medium-sized. Its cognate antigen is unknown. CDR3 length: 16 residues. V was cut by 3 bases and J by 2 bases, with 14 bases left in between. Germline CDR1 PRHDT, CDR2 FYEKMQ (reference sequence). Notes on the study in general: Most TRB amino acid sequences occurred in only one sample. Of coeliac lamina propria samples, about 55% of the 18 held published gliadin-specific TRB sequences, versus 1 of 6 controls. Lower clonality than controls marked TRB and TRG repertoires from active celiac intraepithelial and lamina propria samples.

This TCR was sampled from a man aged 55-75 years with celiac disease on a gluten-free diet. The sequenced sample was lymphocytes from the gut lamina propria. The chain has TRBV13 and TRBJ1-5, with D unresolved. The chain's CDR3 is CASSLGGWRGNQPQHF. The CDR3 DNA is TGTGCCAGCAGCTTGGGTGGATGGAGGGGCAATCAGCCCCAGCATTTT.